The source of this TCR beta chain is a study of CD8 T cells in ankylosing spondylitis. Findings and limits, study-wide: Significant enrichment of disease-linked clones was reported in matched ankylosing spondylitis synovial fluid. Earlier studies detected some motif variants in reactive arthritis synovial fluid and blood.

In the case of this clonotype: Antigen specificity is unknown.

As the method for making TCR beta libraries, quantitative 5'-RACE with molecular barcodes was used. TCRdb redid the calling of the 5' RACE reads with MiXCR, one entry per CDR3 protein. The table has 250,000 to 300,000 distinct CDR3 sequences, around 20% seen once; the top ten hold roughly 8.3%. The CDR3 loop spans 11 amino acids. From germline, CDR1 is SGHRS and CDR2 YFSETQ. V gave up 7 bases and J gave up 7 bases, with 11 bases separating them. The chain couples TRBV5-1 to TRBJ2-5; the D is unclear. The sample consisted of blood, either unsorted or a sorted T cell fraction (not recorded which). This receptor was taken from a male donor with ankylosing spondylitis or in good health (not recorded which). CDR3 sequence reads: CASQRGVTQYF. CDR3 nucleotides: TGCGCCAGCCAGCGAGGAGTGACCCAGTACTTC.